The following is a TCR beta chain sequence with its context. TCRdb's table, derived via immunoSEQ multiplex PCR, lists solely in-frame clones and lacks some. The sample contains roughly 95,000 clones, 92% of which appear only once. These data are taken from a study of control samples from healthy donors and cancer patients. The CDR3 sequence is 14 residues long. Germline loops: CDR1 KGHSH, CDR2 LQKENI. The junction had 8 bases not matched to a gene; V was cut back by 6 bases and J by 12 bases. The chain recombines TRBV18 with TRBJ1-6; TRBD1 aligns across 10 bases. The clonotype comes from a human donor in good health. The donor label of this sample is uncertain. The sequenced sample consisted of blood. The CDR3 loop is CASSQGQGIVPLHF. CDR3 DNA sequence: TGTGCCAGCTCCCAGGGACAGGGGATTGTACCCCTCCACTTT.